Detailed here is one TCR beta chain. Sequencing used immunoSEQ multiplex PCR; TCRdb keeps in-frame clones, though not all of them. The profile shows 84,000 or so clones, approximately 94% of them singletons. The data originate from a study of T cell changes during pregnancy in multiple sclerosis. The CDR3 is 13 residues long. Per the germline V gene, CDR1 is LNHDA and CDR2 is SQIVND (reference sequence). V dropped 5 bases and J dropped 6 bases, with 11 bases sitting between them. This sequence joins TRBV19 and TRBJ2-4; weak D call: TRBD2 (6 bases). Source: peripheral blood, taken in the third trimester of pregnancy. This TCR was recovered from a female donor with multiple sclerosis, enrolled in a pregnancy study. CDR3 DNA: TGTGCCAGTAGTTGGTCCGGGGGAAACATTCAGTACTTC. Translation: CASSWSGGNIQYF.